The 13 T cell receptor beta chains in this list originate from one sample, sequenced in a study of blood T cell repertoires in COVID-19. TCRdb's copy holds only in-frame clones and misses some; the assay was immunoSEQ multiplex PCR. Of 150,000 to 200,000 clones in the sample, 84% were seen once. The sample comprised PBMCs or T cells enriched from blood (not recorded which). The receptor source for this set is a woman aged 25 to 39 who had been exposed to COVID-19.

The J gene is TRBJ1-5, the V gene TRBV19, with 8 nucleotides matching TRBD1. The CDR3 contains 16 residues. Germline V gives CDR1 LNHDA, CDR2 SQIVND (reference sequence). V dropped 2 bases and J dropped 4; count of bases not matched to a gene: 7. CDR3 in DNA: TGTGCCAGTAGTATAATGACAGGGGCACTTAATCAGCCCCAGCATTTT. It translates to CASSIMTGALNQPQHF.

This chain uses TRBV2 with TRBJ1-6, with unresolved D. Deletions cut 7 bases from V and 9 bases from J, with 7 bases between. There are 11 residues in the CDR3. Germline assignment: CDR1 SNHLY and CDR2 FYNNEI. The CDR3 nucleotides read TGTGCCAGCAACGAGGGTTCACCCCTCCACTTT. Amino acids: CASNEGSPLHF.

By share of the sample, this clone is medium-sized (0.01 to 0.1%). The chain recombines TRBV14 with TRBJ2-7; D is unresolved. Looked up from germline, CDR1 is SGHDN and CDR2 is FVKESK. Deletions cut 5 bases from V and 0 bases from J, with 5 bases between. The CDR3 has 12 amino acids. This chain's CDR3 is CASSGHSYEQYF. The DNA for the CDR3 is TGTGCCAGCAGCGGGCACTCCTACGAGCAGTACTTC.

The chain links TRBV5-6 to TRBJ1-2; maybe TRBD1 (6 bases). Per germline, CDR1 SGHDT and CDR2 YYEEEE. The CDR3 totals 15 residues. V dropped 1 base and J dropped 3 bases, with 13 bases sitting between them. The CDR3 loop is CASSLFLDRYYGYTF. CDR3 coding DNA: TGTGCCAGCAGCTTGTTCCTGGACAGATACTATGGCTACACCTTC.

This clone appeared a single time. The chain's CDR3 is CASSESVVEAFF. The DNA of the CDR3 is TGTGCCAGCAGTGAAAGCGTCGTTGAAGCTTTCTTT. The J gene is TRBJ1-1, the V gene TRBV2; D unclear. Germline CDR1 SNHLY, CDR2 FYNNEI. V lost 2 bases and J lost 7, with 8 bases in between. The CDR3 spans 12 residues. The variable domain in full, with the rest retrieved from reference TRBV2 and TRBJ1-1, is EPEVTQTPSHQVTQMGQEVILRCVPISNHLYFYWYRQILGQKVEFLVSFYNNEISEKSEIFDDQFSVERPDGSNFTLKIRSTKLEDSAMYFCASSESVVEAFFGQGTRLTVV.

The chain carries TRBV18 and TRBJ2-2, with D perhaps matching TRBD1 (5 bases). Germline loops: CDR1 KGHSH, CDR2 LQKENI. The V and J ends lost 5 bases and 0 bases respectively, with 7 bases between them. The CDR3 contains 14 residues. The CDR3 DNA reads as TGTGCCAGCTCATCGACAGCGAACACCGGGGAGCTGTTTTTT. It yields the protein CASSSTANTGELFF.

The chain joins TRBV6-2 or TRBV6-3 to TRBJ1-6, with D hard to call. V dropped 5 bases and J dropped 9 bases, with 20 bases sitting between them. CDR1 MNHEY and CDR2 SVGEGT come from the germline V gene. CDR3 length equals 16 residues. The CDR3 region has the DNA TGTGCCAGCAGTCCAATAATAGAGCTCCTTGGTTCACCCCTCCACTTT. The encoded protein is CASSPIIELLGSPLHF.

The CDR3: CASSPDSGTGNTIYF. The CDR3 nucleotides are TGTGCCAGCAGCCCCGACAGCGGGACCGGAAACACCATATATTTT. This chain uses TRBV6-5 with TRBJ1-3, with a weak D call TRBD1 (5 bases). The CDR3 sequence is 15 residues long. V lost 6 bases and J lost 4, with 16 bases in between. Per the germline V gene, CDR1 is MNHEY and CDR2 is SVGAGI.

The CDR3 bases are TGTGCCAGCACCCGATCAGGGGGCGATGAAAAACTGTTTTTT. Translation gives CASTRSGGDEKLFF. This chain uses TRBV5-4 with TRBJ1-4, with 8 bases lining up with TRBD1. The germline CDR1 and CDR2 sequences are SGHNT and YYREEE (reference sequence). The CDR3 covers 14 residues. V was clipped by 6 bases and J by 6 bases; unmatched bases: 7.

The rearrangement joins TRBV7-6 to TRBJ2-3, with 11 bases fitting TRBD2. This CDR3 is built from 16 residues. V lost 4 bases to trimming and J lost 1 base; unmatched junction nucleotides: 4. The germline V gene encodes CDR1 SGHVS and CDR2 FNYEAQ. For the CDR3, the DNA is TGTGCCAGCAGCTCTAAACTAGCGGGGGGCACAGATACGCAGTATTTT. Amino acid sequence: CASSSKLAGGTDTQYF.

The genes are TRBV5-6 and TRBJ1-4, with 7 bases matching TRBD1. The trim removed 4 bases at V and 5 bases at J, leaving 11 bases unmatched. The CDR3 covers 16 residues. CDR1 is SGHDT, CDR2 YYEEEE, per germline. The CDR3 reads CASSLPGTEKNEKLFF. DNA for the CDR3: TGTGCCAGCAGCCTACCCGGGACAGAGAAGAATGAAAAACTGTTTTTT. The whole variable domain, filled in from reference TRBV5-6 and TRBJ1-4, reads DAGVTQSPTHLIKTRGQQVTLRCSPKSGHDTVSWYQQALGQGPQFIFQYYEEEERQRGNFPDRFSGHQFPNYSSELNVNALLLGDSALYLCASSLPGTEKNEKLFFGSGTQLSVL.

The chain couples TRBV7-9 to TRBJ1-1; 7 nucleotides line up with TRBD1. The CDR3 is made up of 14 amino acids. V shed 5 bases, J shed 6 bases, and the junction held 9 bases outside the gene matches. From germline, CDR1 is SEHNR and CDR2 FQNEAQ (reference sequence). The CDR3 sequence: CASSNRTGGAEAFF. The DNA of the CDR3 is TGTGCCAGCAGCAACCGGACAGGTGGGGCTGAAGCTTTCTTT.

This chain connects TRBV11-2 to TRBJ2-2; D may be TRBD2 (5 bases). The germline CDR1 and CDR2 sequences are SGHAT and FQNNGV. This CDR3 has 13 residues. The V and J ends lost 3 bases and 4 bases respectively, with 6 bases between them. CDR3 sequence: CASSFGVTGELFF. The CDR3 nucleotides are TGTGCCAGCAGCTTCGGGGTCACCGGGGAGCTGTTTTTT.